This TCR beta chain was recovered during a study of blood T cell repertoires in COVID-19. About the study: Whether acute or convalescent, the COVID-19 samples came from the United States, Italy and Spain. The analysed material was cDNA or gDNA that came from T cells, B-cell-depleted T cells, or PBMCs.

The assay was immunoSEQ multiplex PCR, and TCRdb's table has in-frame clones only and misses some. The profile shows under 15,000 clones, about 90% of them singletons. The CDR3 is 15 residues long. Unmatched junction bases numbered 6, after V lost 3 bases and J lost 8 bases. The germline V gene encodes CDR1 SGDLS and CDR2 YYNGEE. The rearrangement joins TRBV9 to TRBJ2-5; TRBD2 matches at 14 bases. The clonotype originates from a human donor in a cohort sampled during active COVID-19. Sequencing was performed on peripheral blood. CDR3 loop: CASSATSGGGGTQYF. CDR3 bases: TGTGCCAGCAGCGCGACTAGCGGGGGGGGAGGAACCCAGTACTTC.